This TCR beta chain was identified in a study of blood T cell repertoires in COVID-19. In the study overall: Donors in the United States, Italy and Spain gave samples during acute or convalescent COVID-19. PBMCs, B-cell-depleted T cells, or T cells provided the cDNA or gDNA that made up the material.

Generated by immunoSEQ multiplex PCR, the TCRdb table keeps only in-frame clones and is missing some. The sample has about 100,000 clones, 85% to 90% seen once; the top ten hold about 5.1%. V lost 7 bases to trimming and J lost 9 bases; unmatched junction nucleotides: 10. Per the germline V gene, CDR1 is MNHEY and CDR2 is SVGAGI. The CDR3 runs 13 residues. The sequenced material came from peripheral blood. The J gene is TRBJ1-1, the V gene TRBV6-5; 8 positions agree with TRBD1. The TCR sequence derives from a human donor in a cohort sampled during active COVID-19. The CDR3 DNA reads TGTGCCAGCAACCCCCCGGGACAGGCTCAAGCTTTCTTT. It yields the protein CASNPPGQAQAFF.